Given below is one T cell receptor (beta chain) in context. Its specificity is not known. The PCR employed 60 Vbeta primers together with 13 Jbeta primers. The table came from immunoSEQ multiplex PCR; TCRdb's copy has only in-frame clones and leaves some out. The data contain some 150,000 clones, 80% to 90% of them singletons. This entry comes from a study of cytomegalovirus exposure and HLA in healthy donors. This CDR3 is 14 amino acids long. Germline lookup yields CDR1 ENHRY and CDR2 SYGVKD. V lost 4 bases and J lost 5; bases outside the gene matches: 7. Study-level findings and limits: Later on, an analysis tied around 17,000 TCR beta sequences to HLA alleles at 0.05 false discovery rate. Previous analysis showed most TCR beta V segments were productive about 90% or about 30% of the time. The majority of TCR sequences were rare, yet some public TCRs appeared in many donors.

All donors participated as healthy donors of bone marrow. The chain has TRBV10-3 and TRBJ2-5; 7 bases map to TRBD2. The sample taken for sequencing was PBMCs. This TCR was sampled from a man aged 45-65 years in good health and CMV-seropositive. CDR3 protein: CAISVGTKVETQYF. The CDR3 coding sequence is TGTGCCATCAGTGTCGGGACTAAAGTCGAGACCCAGTACTTC.